The sequence of this T cell receptor beta chain was determined in a study of vaccination and CD4 T cells after COVID-19. Study information: Post-COVID draws came a median approximately 93 days after diagnosis (range 35 to 161).

General study points: Median about 90% of reactive clones detected in convalescent patients emerged only post-vaccination.

Treatment described: approximately nine-day PBMC culture with coronavirus spike peptide pools or control peptides (ViraFEST assay). Of note for this clonotype: The antigen is not known.

With the Oncomine TCR Beta short-read assay, DNA from cultured CD4+ T cells was sequenced. TCRdb redid the calling of the PCR reads with MiXCR, one entry per CDR3 protein. The sample yields some 10,000 distinct CDR3 sequences, over 50% seen once. The V gene end was trimmed by 6 bases and the J gene end by 4 bases; junction bases not matched to a gene: 4. The CDR3 spans 14 residues. Germline V gene data show CDR1 as MNHEY and CDR2 as SMNVEV (reference sequence). V gene TRBV27 combines with J gene TRBJ2-3; TRBD1 matches 10 bases. The receptor comes from a human donor who had recovered from COVID-19. The sequencing input was CD4+ T cells from blood, cultured in vitro. For the CDR3, the DNA is TGTGCCAGCAGAGGGACAGGGGAGGCAGATACGCAGTATTTT. This translates into CASRGTGEADTQYF.